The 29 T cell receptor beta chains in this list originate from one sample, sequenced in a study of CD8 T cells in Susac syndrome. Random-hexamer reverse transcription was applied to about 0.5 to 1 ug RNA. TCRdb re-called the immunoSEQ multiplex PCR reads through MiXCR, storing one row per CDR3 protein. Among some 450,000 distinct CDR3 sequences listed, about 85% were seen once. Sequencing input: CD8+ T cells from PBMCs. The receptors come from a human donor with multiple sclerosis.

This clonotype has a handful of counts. This chain's CDR3 is CASSFFGNTEAFF. CDR3 DNA sequence: TGTGCCAGCAGTTTTTTTGGGAACACTGAAGCTTTCTTT. The J gene is TRBJ1-1, the V gene TRBV12-3 or TRBV12-4; D remains unclear. Trimming took 3 bases from V and 1 from J, leaving 6 bases between them. The CDR3 loop spans 13 amino acids.

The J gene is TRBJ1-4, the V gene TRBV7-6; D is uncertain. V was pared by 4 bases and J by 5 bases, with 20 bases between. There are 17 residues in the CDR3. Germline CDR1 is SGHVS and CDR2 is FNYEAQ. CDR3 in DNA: TGTGCCAGCAGCTCCCTTAGGGCGGATGCTACGAATGAAAAACTGTTTTTT. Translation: CASSSLRADATNEKLFF.

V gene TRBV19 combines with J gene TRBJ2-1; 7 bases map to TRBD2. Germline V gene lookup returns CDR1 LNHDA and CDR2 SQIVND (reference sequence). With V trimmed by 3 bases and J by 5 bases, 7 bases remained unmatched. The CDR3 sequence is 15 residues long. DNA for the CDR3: TGTGCCAGTAGTATTATAGGCGGGGGTAACAATGAGCAGTTCTTC. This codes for CASSIIGGGNNEQFF.

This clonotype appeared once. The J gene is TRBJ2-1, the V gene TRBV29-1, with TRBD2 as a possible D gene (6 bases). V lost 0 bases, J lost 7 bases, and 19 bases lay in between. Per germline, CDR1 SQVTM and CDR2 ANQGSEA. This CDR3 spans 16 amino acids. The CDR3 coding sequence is TGCAGCGTTGAAGATTCGACTAGTCGGGGCTATAATGAGCAGTTCTTC. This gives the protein CSVEDSTSRGYNEQFF.

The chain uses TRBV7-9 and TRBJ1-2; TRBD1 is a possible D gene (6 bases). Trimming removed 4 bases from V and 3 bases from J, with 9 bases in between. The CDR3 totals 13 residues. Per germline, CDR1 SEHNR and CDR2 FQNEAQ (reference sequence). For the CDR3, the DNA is TGTGCCAGCAGCTGGGACAATGACTATGGCTACACCTTC. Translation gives CASSWDNDYGYTF.

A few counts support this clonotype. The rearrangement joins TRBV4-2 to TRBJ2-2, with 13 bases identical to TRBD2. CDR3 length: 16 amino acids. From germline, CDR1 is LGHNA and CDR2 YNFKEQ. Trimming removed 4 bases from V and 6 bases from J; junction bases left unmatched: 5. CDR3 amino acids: CASSPGTSGTPGELFF. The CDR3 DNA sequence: TGTGCCAGCAGCCCAGGGACTAGCGGGACGCCCGGGGAGCTGTTTTTT.

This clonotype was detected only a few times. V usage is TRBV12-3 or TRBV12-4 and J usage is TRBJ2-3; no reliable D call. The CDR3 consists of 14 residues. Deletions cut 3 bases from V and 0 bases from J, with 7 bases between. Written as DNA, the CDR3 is TGTGCCAGCAGTTTTGGCGGTAGCACAGATACGCAGTATTTT. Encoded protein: CASSFGGSTDTQYF.

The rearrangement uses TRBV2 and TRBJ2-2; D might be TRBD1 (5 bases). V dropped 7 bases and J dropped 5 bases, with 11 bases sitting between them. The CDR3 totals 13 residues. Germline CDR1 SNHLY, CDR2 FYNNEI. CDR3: CASIGQGTGELFF. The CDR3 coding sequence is TGTGCCAGCATAGGTCAGGGTACCGGGGAGCTGTTTTTT.

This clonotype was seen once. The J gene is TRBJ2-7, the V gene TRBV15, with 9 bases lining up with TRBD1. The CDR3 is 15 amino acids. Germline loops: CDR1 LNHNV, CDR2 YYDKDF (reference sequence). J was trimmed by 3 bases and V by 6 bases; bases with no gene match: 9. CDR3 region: CATRPVGTGSYEQYF. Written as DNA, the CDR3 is TGTGCCACCAGACCTGTTGGGACAGGGAGCTACGAGCAGTACTTC.

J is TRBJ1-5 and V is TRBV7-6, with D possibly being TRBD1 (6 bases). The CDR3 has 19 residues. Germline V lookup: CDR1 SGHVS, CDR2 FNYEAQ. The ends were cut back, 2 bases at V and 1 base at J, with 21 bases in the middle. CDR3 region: CASSLSTGCCGLSNQPQHF. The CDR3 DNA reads TGTGCCAGCAGCTTATCAACAGGGTGTTGTGGTCTGAGCAATCAGCCCCAGCATTTT. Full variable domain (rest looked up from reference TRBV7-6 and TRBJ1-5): GAGVSQSPRYKVTKRGQDVALRCDPISGHVSLYWYRQALGQGPEFLTYFNYEAQQDKSGLPNDRFSAERPEGSISTLTIQRTEQRDSAMYRCASSLSTGCCGLSNQPQHFGDGTRLSIL.

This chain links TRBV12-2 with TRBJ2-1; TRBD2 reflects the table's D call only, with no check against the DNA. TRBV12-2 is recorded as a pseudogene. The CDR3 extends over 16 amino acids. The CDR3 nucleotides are TGTGCAAGTCGCTTCCCGACTAGCGGGGGAGACAATGAGCAGTTCTTC. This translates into CASRFPTSGGDNEQFF.

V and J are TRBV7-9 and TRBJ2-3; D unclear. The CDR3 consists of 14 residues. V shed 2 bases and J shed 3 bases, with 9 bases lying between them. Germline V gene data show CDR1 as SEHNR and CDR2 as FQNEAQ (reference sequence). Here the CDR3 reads CASSLPASTDTQYF. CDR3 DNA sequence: TGTGCCAGCAGCTTACCGGCCTCGACAGATACGCAGTATTTT. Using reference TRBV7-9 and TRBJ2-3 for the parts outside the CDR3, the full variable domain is DTGVSQNPRHKITKRGQNVTFRCDPISEHNRLYWYRQTLGQGPEFLTYFQNEAQLEKSRLLSDRFSAERPKGSFSTLEIQRTEQGDSAMYLCASSLPASTDTQYFGPGTRLTVL.

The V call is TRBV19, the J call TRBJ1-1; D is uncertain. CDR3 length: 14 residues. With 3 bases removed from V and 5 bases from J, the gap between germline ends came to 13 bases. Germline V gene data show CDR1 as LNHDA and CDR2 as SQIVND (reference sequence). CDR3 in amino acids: CASSIGEEETEAFF. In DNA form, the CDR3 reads TGTGCCAGTAGTATTGGGGAAGAGGAGACTGAAGCTTTCTTT.

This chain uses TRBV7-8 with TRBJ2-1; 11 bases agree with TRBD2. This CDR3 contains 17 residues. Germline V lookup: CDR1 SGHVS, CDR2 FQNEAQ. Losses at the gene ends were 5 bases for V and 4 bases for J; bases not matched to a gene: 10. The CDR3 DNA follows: TGTGCCAGCAGCCTTAACACCGGGACTAGCGGTTACAATGAGCAGTTCTTC. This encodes CASSLNTGTSGYNEQFF.

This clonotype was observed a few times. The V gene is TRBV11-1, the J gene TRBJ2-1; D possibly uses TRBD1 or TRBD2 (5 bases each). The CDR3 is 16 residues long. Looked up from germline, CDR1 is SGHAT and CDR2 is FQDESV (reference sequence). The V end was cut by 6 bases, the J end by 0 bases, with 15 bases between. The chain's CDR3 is CASSEGPESSYNEQFF. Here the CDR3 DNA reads TGTGCCAGCAGTGAGGGGCCGGAAAGCTCCTACAATGAGCAGTTCTTC.

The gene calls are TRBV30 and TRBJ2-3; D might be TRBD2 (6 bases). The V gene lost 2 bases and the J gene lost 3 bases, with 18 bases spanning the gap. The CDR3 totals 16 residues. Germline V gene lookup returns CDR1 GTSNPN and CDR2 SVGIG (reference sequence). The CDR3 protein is CAWSYGPGVFTDTQYF. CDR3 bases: TGTGCCTGGAGTTACGGACCGGGGGTTTTTACAGATACGCAGTATTTT.

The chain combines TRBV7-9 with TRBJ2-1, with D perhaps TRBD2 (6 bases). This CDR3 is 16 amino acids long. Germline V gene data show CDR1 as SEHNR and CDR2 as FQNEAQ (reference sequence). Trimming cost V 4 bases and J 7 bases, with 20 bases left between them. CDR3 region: CASSSTEGRGWNEQFF. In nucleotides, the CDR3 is TGTGCCAGCAGCTCTACGGAGGGTCGGGGATGGAATGAGCAGTTCTTC.

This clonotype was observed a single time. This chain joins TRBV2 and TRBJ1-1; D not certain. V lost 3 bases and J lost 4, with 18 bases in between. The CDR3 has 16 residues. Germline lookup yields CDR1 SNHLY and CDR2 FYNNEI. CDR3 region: CASSDETPRGGTEAFF. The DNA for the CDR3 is TGTGCCAGCAGTGACGAAACACCCCGTGGAGGCACTGAAGCTTTCTTT.

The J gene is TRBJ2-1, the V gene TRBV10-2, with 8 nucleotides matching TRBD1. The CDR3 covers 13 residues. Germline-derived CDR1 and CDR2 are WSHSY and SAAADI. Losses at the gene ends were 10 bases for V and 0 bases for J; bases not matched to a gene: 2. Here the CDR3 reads CATTGGSYNEQFF. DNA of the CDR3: TGCGCCACTACAGGGGGCTCCTACAATGAGCAGTTCTTC.

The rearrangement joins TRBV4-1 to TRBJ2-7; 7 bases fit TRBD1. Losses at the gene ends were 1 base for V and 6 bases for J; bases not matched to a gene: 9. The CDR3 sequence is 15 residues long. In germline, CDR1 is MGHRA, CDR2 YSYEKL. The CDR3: CASSQVPEGAGEQYF. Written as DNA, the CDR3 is TGCGCCAGCAGCCAAGTGCCTGAGGGGGCGGGCGAGCAGTACTTC.

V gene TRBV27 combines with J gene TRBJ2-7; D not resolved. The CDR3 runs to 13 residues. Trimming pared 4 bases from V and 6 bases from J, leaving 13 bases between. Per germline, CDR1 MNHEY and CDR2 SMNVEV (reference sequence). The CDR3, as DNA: TGTGCCAGCAGTTCCCTAGGACGGGTCGAGCAGTACTTC. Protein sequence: CASSSLGRVEQYF.

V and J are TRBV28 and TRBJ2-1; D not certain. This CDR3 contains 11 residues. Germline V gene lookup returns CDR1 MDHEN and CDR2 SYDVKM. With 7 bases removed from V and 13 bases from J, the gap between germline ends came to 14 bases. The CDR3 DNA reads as TGTGCCAGCACCCTCTCCGACGCTCAGTTCTTC. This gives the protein CASTLSDAQFF.

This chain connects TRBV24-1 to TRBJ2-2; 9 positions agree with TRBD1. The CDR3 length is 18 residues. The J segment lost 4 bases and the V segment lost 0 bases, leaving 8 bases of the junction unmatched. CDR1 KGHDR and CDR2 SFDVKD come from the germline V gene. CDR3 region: CATSDLGTGIGSTGELFF. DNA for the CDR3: TGTGCCACCAGTGATTTGGGGACAGGGATAGGATCCACCGGGGAGCTGTTTTTT.

The CDR3 sequence is CASSTHPDILLGQPNTGELFF. The CDR3 nucleotides are TGTGCCAGCAGCACCCACCCAGACATCCTTCTGGGACAGCCGAACACCGGGGAGCTGTTTTTT. This chain uses TRBV11-2 with TRBJ2-2, with TRBD1 matching over 7 bases. Germline V CDR1 and CDR2: SGHAT, FQNNGV. Trimming removed 5 bases from V and 0 bases from J; junction bases left unmatched: 21. CDR3 length: 21 amino acids.

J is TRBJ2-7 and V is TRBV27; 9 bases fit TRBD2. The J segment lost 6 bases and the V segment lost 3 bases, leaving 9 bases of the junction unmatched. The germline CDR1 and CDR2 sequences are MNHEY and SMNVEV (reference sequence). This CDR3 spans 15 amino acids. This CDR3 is CASSFASGKGGEQYF. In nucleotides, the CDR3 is TGTGCCAGCAGTTTTGCTAGCGGGAAAGGTGGCGAGCAGTACTTC.

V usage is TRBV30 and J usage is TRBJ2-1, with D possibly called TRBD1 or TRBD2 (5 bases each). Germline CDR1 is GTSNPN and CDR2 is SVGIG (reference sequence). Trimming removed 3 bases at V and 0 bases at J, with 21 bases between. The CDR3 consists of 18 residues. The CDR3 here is CAWRGVGETSSSYNEQFF. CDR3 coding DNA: TGTGCCTGGAGGGGTGTGGGGGAGACTTCCAGCTCCTACAATGAGCAGTTCTTC.

This CDR3 is CASSQDLAYYNEQFF. The DNA of the CDR3 is TGCGCCAGCAGCCAAGATTTGGCCTACTACAATGAGCAGTTCTTC. V is TRBV4-1 and J is TRBJ2-1; the D is unclear. The CDR3 totals 15 residues. V lost 0 bases and J lost 3, with 9 bases in between. CDR1 and CDR2 (germline): MGHRA, YSYEKL.

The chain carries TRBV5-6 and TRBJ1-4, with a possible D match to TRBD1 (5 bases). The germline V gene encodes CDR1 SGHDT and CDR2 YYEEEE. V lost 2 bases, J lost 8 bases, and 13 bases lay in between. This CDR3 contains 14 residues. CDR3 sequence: CASSLQAAREKLFF. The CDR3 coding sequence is TGTGCCAGCAGCTTACAGGCGGCTCGGGAAAAACTGTTTTTT.

Written as DNA, the CDR3 is TGTGCCAGTAGTCACCAAATGGGAGCGTATGCTTTCTTT. It translates to CASSHQMGAYAFF. V and J are TRBV19 and TRBJ1-1; D is ambiguous. V lost 5 bases, J lost 11 bases, and 18 bases lay in between. This CDR3 region has 13 residues. Germline V CDR1 and CDR2: LNHDA, SQIVND (reference sequence).